The next 5 T cell receptor beta chains were all read from a single sample in a study of cytomegalovirus exposure and HLA in healthy donors. The PCR made use of 60 Vbeta and 13 Jbeta primers. Profiling relied on immunoSEQ multiplex PCR, and the TCRdb table lists in-frame clones only, not all of them. Here the sample spans over 150,000 clones, 60% to 80% being singletons. Material for sequencing was PBMCs. The receptors were gathered from a man aged 18 to 29 in good health and CMV-seropositive.

The rearrangement uses TRBV18 and TRBJ1-1, with D possibly matching TRBD1 (6 bases). The germline CDR1 and CDR2 sequences are KGHSH and LQKENI. The CDR3 is 14 residues long. V lost 2 bases and J lost 1, with 8 bases in between. The CDR3 protein is CASSPRTENTEAFF. As DNA, the CDR3 is TGTGCCAGCTCACCAAGGACAGAGAACACTGAAGCTTTCTTT.

The chain links TRBV10-3 to TRBJ2-7; 8 bases are a match to TRBD1. The junction had 6 bases not matched to a gene; V was cut back by 6 bases and J by 5 bases. The CDR3 is 13 residues long. The germline gives CDR1 ENHRY, CDR2 SYGVKD. In DNA form, the CDR3 reads TGTGCCATCAGGACGACAGGGGAGGACGAGCAGTACTTC. Its translation is CAIRTTGEDEQYF.

The V and J genes are TRBV6-1 and TRBJ1-1, with unresolved D. Looked up from germline, CDR1 is MNHNS and CDR2 is SASEGT. The CDR3 consists of 14 residues. Deletions cut 4 bases from V and 4 bases from J, with 13 bases between. CDR3 DNA: TGTGCCAGCAGTGCTAGTCATGGTGGCACTGAAGCTTTCTTT. Translating gives CASSASHGGTEAFF.

This clone was found once. V and J are TRBV4-1 and TRBJ1-1; D gene unclear. The CDR3 length is 13 residues. V was shortened by 0 bases and J by 3 bases, with 5 bases between the two germline ends. The germline V gene encodes CDR1 MGHRA and CDR2 YSYEKL. The CDR3 is CASSQDTDTEAFF. The CDR3 DNA follows: TGCGCCAGCAGCCAAGATACAGACACTGAAGCTTTCTTT.

The chain recombines TRBV4-3 with TRBJ1-3; TRBD1 agrees at 7 bases. The CDR3 is made up of 15 amino acids. V was pared by 0 bases and J by 4 bases, with 3 bases of the junction left unmatched. Germline V gene sequence: CDR1 LGHNA, CDR2 YSLEER. The CDR3 region is CASSQDAGGGNTIYF. The CDR3 DNA reads TGCGCCAGCAGCCAAGACGCAGGGGGAGGAAACACCATATATTTT.